Given below is one T cell receptor beta chain in context. Its antigen is undetermined. The CDR3 consists of 11 residues. Germline CDR1 SEHNR, CDR2 FQNEAQ (reference sequence). The ends were cut back, 5 bases at V and 8 bases at J, with 9 bases in the middle. The sample belongs to a study of T-cell memory formation after mild COVID-19. Study-wide findings and caveats: Some clones that responded turned up in pre-infection memory, which suggests that cross-reactive memory joined in. CD4+ contracting clones were found mainly in CM and EM, and CD8+ ones in EMRA.

TCRdb called the 5' RACE reads again in MiXCR, with one record for every CDR3 protein. The data contain approximately 390,000 distinct CDR3 sequences, about 17% of them singletons. Input material: PBMCs or a T cell subset sorted from them (not recorded which). The chain recombines TRBV7-9 with TRBJ2-5; no firm D call. This receptor was obtained from a man in his late teens or twenties who had mild COVID-19 (a few samples of this study predate the infection). Cell type and time point are not known. DNA for the CDR3: TGTGCCAGCAGCGACCAAGGAACCCAGTACTTC. Protein: CASSDQGTQYF.